The clone carrying this T cell receptor (beta chain) appeared a few times. These data come from a study of tumour-infiltrating T cells in Burkitt lymphoma. Study overall: Survival, overall and progression-free, tracked with productive clonality.

CDR1 MNHEY and CDR2 SMNVEV come from the germline V gene (reference sequence). The V gene end was trimmed by 6 bases and the J gene end by 5 bases; junction bases not matched to a gene: 6. CDR3 size: 15 residues. Sequenced by immunoSEQ multiplex PCR; TCRdb stores in-frame clones only, minus some. The table includes around 15,000 clones, around four fifths detected once. The source is a human donor with diffuse large B-cell lymphoma. This chain links TRBV27 with TRBJ2-3; 12 nucleotides match TRBD2. The sample comprised tumor tissue. This CDR3 reads CASRETSGRRDTQYF. The CDR3 DNA sequence: TGTGCCAGCAGGGAGACTAGCGGGAGAAGAGATACGCAGTATTTT.